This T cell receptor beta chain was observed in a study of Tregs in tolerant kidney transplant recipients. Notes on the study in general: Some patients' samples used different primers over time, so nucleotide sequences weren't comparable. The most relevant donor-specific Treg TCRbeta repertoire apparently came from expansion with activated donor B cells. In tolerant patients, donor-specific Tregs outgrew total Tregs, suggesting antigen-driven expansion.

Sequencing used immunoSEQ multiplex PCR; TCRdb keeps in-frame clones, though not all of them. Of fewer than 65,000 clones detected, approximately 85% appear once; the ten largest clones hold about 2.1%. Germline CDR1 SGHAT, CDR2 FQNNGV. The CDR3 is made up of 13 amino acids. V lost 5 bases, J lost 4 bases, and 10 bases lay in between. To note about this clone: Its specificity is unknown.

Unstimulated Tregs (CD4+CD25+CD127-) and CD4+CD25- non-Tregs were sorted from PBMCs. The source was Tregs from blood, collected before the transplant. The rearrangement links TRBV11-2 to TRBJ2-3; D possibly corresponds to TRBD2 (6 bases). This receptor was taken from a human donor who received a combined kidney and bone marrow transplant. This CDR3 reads CASSPPGADTQYF. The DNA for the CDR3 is TGTGCCAGCAGCCCCCCGGGGGCAGATACGCAGTATTTT.